The next 16 T cell receptor beta chains were all read from a single sample in a study of blood T cell repertoires in COVID-19. Assay used: immunoSEQ multiplex PCR; TCRdb lists only in-frame clones, some missing. This sample has about 49,000 clones, with roughly 79% found just once. The sequenced sample consisted of peripheral blood. These receptors were collected from a woman of 80 years or more with COVID-19, enrolled during active disease.

V and J are TRBV19 and TRBJ1-5, with D perhaps TRBD1 (5 bases). Per germline, CDR1 LNHDA and CDR2 SQIVND (reference sequence). V was trimmed by 4 bases and J by 5 bases, leaving 12 bases between them. The CDR3 totals 14 residues. The CDR3 here is CASSRQGRYQPQHF. DNA for the CDR3: TGTGCCAGTAGTAGGCAGGGCAGGTATCAGCCCCAGCATTTT. The full variable domain, completed using reference TRBV19 and TRBJ1-5, is DGGITQSPKYLFRKEGQNVTLSCEQNLNHDAMYWYRQDPGQGLRLIYYSQIVNDFQKGDIAEGYSVSREKKESFPLTVTSAQKNPTAFYLCASSRQGRYQPQHFGDGTRLSIL.

V and J are TRBV27 and TRBJ2-1; 9 nucleotides align to TRBD2. The V and J ends lost 4 bases and 2 bases, in that order; junction bases with no gene match: 12. Germline V gene sequence: CDR1 MNHEY, CDR2 SMNVEV (reference sequence). CDR3 length: 18 amino acids. CDR3 DNA sequence: TGTGCCAGCAGTTCAGCCCCGGGACTAGCCAAGGCCTACAATGAGCAGTTCTTC. Translating gives CASSSAPGLAKAYNEQFF.

The chain carries TRBV6-6 and TRBJ1-3, with 10 bases aligning to TRBD1. The germline gives CDR1 MNHNY, CDR2 SVGAGI (reference sequence). The CDR3 loop spans 14 amino acids. V dropped 5 bases and J dropped 8; count of bases not matched to a gene: 6. The CDR3 protein is CASSTRTGGHTIYF. DNA of the CDR3: TGTGCCAGCAGTACCCGGACAGGGGGGCACACCATATATTTT.

This clone was seen more than once but under ten times. The rearrangement links TRBV10-3 to TRBJ1-4; possibly TRBD1 for D (6 bases). V was pared by 1 base and J by 5 bases, with 8 bases between. The germline V gene has CDR1 ENHRY and CDR2 SYGVKD. The CDR3 is 14 amino acids. The CDR3 nucleotides are TGTGCCATCAGTGAGTACACAGGGAATGAAAAACTGTTTTTT. It is translated as CAISEYTGNEKLFF.

This clone was seen a handful of times. V usage is TRBV5-6 and J usage is TRBJ2-7; 9 bases line up with TRBD1. Germline V CDR1 and CDR2: SGHDT, YYEEEE. CDR3 length equals 13 residues. V shed 7 bases, J shed 6 bases, and the junction held 8 bases outside the gene matches. The CDR3, as DNA: TGTGCCAGCCAGACAGGGGGTTTCGGCGAGCAGTACTTC. Amino acid sequence: CASQTGGFGEQYF.

This sequence joins TRBV2 and TRBJ1-5, with a possible D match to TRBD1 (6 bases). V lost 6 bases and J lost 3, with 12 bases in between. The CDR3 length is 14 residues. The germline gives CDR1 SNHLY, CDR2 FYNNEI. The CDR3 loop is CASSAQGINQPQHF. The DNA of the CDR3 is TGTGCCAGCAGCGCACAGGGAATCAATCAGCCCCAGCATTTT.

The rearrangement links TRBV11-2 to TRBJ2-1; 13 bases are a match to TRBD2. The CDR3 contains 18 residues. Germline assignment: CDR1 SGHAT and CDR2 FQNNGV. V dropped 2 bases and J dropped 8; count of bases not matched to a gene: 12. For the CDR3, the DNA is TGTGCCAGCAGCTTAACGGGGGCGGGGACTAGCGGGAAACATGAGCAGTTCTTC. This translates into CASSLTGAGTSGKHEQFF.

The J gene is TRBJ2-5, the V gene TRBV4-1, with D possibly TRBD2 on 6 matching bases. The CDR3 loop spans 15 amino acids. The germline gives CDR1 MGHRA, CDR2 YSYEKL. V lost 0 bases and J 0 bases, leaving 8 bases between the germline ends. For the CDR3, the DNA is TGCGCCAGCAGCCAAGAAAGGACTAACCAAGAGACCCAGTACTTC. It yields the protein CASSQERTNQETQYF.

The chain uses TRBV18 and TRBJ2-2, with TRBD2 matching 8 bases. The V gene's germline CDR1 is KGHSH and CDR2 LQKENI. Trimming at V came to 3 bases and at J to 7 bases, leaving 10 bases not matched to a gene. The CDR3 loop spans 16 amino acids. The CDR3 coding sequence is TGTGCCAGCTCACCGTCTCGGGAGGGCCGCGGCGGGGAGCTGTTTTTT. As protein: CASSPSREGRGGELFF.

V gene TRBV3-1 (or the pseudogene TRBV3-2) combines with J gene TRBJ2-3; 9 bases fit TRBD2. The CDR3 has 17 amino acids. Germline V gives CDR1 LGHDT, CDR2 YNNKEL (reference sequence). The V and J ends lost 1 base and 2 bases, in that order; junction bases with no gene match: 7. The CDR3 is CASSQGAGGFSTDTQYF. The CDR3 DNA is TGTGCCAGCAGCCAAGGGGCGGGAGGGTTTTCCACAGATACGCAGTATTTT.

This clone appeared a single time. The V gene is TRBV9, the J gene TRBJ1-1, with D maybe TRBD1 (6 bases). This CDR3 spans 14 amino acids. Germline V gene data show CDR1 as SGDLS and CDR2 as YYNGEE. The germline V and J ends were trimmed by 2 bases and 2 bases, with 10 bases remaining between them. The CDR3 region has the DNA TGTGCCAGCAGCGTCGGGGGGGCTAACACTGAAGCTTTCTTT. It codes for CASSVGGANTEAFF.

V usage is TRBV7-8 and J usage is TRBJ2-7; D is possibly TRBD1 (5 bases). Trimming stripped 1 base from V and 5 bases from J, with 21 bases between. CDR3 length: 17 amino acids. Germline CDR1 and CDR2: SGHVS and FQNEAQ. The CDR3 loop is CASSLGGSASFTNEQYF. The DNA of the CDR3 is TGTGCCAGCAGCTTAGGGGGCTCGGCGTCCTTTACGAACGAGCAGTACTTC.

The rearrangement uses TRBV4-1 and TRBJ2-1, with D perhaps TRBD2 (5 bases). Germline loops: CDR1 MGHRA, CDR2 YSYEKL. The CDR3 contains 15 residues. V lost 2 bases, J lost 6 bases, and 14 bases lay in between. In DNA form, the CDR3 reads TGCGCCAGCAGCCAAACCCAACTAGGGATCAATGAGCAGTTCTTC. Its protein product is CASSQTQLGINEQFF.

The chain recombines TRBV27 with TRBJ2-1; a possible D gene is TRBD1 (6 bases). Germline CDR1 reads MNHEY; CDR2 reads SMNVEV (reference sequence). The CDR3 has 16 amino acids. V lost 4 bases, J lost 3 bases, and 16 bases lay in between. This CDR3 reads CASSSPRGPGYNEQFF. CDR3 nucleotides: TGTGCCAGCAGTTCTCCCAGGGGTCCAGGCTACAATGAGCAGTTCTTC.

The V call is TRBV28, the J call TRBJ2-2, with 10 bases that match TRBD1. This CDR3 has 15 amino acids. Looked up from germline, CDR1 is MDHEN and CDR2 is SYDVKM. V lost 3 bases, J lost 6 bases, and 4 bases stayed unmatched. This CDR3 reads CASSFGDRGPGELFF. CDR3 bases: TGTGCCAGCAGTTTTGGTGACAGGGGGCCCGGGGAGCTGTTTTTT.

The rearrangement links TRBV24-1 to TRBJ2-5, with a possible D match to TRBD2 (7 bases). Germline CDR1 is KGHDR and CDR2 is SFDVKD. V lost 4 bases, J lost 4 bases, and 21 bases lay in between. This CDR3 comprises 17 residues. Here the CDR3 DNA reads TGTGCCACCAGTGACAACAGGGAGGGGGACGGTCGAGAGACCCAGTACTTC. Translating gives CATSDNREGDGRETQYF.